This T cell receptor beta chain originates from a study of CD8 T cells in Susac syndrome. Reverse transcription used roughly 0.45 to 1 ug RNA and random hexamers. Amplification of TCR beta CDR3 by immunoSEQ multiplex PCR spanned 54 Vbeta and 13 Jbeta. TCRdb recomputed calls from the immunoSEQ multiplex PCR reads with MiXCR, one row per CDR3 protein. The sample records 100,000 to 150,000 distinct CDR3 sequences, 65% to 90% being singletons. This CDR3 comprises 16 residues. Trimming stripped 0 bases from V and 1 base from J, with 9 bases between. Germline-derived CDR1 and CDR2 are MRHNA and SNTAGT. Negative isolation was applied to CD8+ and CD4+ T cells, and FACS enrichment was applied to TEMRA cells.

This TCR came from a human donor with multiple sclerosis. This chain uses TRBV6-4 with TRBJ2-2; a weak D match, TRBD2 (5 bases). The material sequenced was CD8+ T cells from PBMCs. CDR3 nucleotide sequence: TGTGCCAGCAGTGACTCGAGCCGGGGGAACACCGGGGAGCTGTTTTTT. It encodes CASSDSSRGNTGELFF.